The T cell receptor beta chain described here comes from a study of type 1 regulatory T cells. Whole-study context: T-allo10 is a Tr1-enriched, alloantigen-specific CD4 T cell product made in vitro.

Points on this clonotype: Antigen specificity is unknown.

TCRdb recomputed calls from the reads with MiXCR, one row per CDR3 protein. The sample holds under 85,000 distinct CDR3 sequences, more than 45% seen once. General observations from the study: Type 1 regulatory T cells had a more restricted TCR repertoire than non-type 1 regulatory T cells.

The CDR3 totals 14 residues. Germline trimming cut 5 bases from V and 4 bases from J; bases unmatched to any gene: 6. Germline CDR1 reads LGHNT; CDR2 reads FRNRAP. The source is a human donor in good health. Sequenced: cultured non-Tr1 T cells, either the whole culture or a sorted T cell fraction (not recorded which). The chain links TRBV12-5 to TRBJ2-3; 7 nucleotides match TRBD2. CDR3: CASGTNSGSDTQYF. CDR3 in DNA: TGTGCTAGTGGTACTAATAGCGGGTCAGATACGCAGTATTTT.